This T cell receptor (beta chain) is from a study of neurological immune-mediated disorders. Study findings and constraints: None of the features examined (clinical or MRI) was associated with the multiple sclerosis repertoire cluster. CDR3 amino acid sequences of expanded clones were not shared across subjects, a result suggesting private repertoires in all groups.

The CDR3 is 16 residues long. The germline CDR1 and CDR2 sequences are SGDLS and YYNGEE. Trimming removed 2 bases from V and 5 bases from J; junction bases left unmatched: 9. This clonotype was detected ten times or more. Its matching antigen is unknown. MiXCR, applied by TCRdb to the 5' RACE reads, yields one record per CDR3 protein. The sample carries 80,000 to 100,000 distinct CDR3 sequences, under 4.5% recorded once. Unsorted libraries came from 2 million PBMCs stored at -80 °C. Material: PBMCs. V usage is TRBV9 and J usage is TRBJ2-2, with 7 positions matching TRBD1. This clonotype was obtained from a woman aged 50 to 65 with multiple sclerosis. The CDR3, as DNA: TGTGCCAGCAGCGTTTCAGCAGGGGGATTTACCGGGGAGCTGTTTTTT. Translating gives CASSVSAGGFTGELFF. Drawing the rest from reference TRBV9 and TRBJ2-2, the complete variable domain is DSGVTQTPKHLITATGQRVTLRCSPRSGDLSVYWYQQSLDQGLQFLIQYYNGEERAKGNILERFSAQQFPDLHSELNLSSLELGDSALYFCASSVSAGGFTGELFFGEGSRLTVL.